The clone carrying this TCR beta chain has only a few counts. Its antigen is not identified. A sample-barcoded 5' primer and a J-beta primer mix were used in a second PCR of roughly 6 to 11 cycles. Via MiXCR, TCRdb re-called the 5' RACE reads, giving one row per CDR3 protein. The sample records fewer than 2,000,000 distinct CDR3 sequences, approximately 32% being singletons. The entry originates in a study of blood T cells in healthy people across ages. The authors drew roughly 9.8 milliliters of peripheral blood from each donor. Isolating PBMCs gave at least 6 million of these cells per sample. Points from the study as a whole: Estimates drawn from one million T cells were deemed to understate diversity. Across samples, TCR beta diversity tracked strongly with naive T cell percentage.

In germline, CDR1 is MDHEN, CDR2 SYDVKM. The V gene lost 1 base and the J gene lost 15 bases, with 13 bases spanning the gap. The CDR3 is made up of 12 amino acids. The sequencing sample was made of blood. The chain joins TRBV28 to TRBJ2-4; D is unclear. The sequence came from a woman in her 30s in good health. The CDR3 sequence: CASSLSPANLYF. The CDR3 DNA follows: TGTGCCAGCAGTTTATCCCCGGCCAACCTGTACTTC. Combining the CDR3 with reference TRBV28 and TRBJ2-4 gives the whole variable domain DVKVTQSSRYLVKRTGEKVFLECVQDMDHENMFWYRQDPGLGLRLIYFSYDVKMKEKGDIPEGYSVSREKKERFSLILESASTNQTSMYLCASSLSPANLYFGAGTRLSVL.